The present T cell receptor (beta chain) was sequenced within a study of T cell responses to AZD1222 COVID-19 vaccine. Repertoires were generated with immunoSEQ multiplex PCR, while TCRdb's copy carries only in-frame clones and drops some. The sample has 99,000 or so clones; roughly 88% are singletons. This clone was recorded once. The CDR3 is 15 amino acids. Germline-derived CDR1 and CDR2 are SNHLY and FYNNEI. V lost 6 bases to trimming and J lost 5 bases, with 17 bases between them. The TCR sequence derives from an adult in good health. The rearrangement joins TRBV2 to TRBJ2-1; TRBD1 might be the D (6 bases). Sequenced here: peripheral blood, sampled on day 0 of AZD1222 vaccination. CDR3 amino acids: CASRPNRVGDNEQFF. DNA of the CDR3: TGTGCCAGCAGACCGAACAGGGTCGGAGACAATGAGCAGTTCTTC.